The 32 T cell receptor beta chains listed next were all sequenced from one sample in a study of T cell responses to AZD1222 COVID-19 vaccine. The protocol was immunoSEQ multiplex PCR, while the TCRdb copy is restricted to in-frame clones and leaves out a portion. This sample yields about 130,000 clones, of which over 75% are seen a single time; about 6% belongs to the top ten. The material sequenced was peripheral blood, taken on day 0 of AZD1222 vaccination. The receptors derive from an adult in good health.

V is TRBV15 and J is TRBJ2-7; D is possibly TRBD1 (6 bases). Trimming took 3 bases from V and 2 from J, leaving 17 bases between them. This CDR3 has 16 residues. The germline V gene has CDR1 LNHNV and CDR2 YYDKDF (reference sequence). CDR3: CATSSGGYTGTYEQYF. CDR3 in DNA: TGTGCCACCAGCAGTGGGGGATACACAGGGACCTACGAGCAGTACTTC.

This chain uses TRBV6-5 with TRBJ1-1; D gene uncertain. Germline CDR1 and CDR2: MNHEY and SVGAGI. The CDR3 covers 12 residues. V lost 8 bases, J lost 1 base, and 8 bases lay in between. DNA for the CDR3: TGTGCCAGCCTACGGACGAACACTGAAGCTTTCTTT. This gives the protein CASLRTNTEAFF.

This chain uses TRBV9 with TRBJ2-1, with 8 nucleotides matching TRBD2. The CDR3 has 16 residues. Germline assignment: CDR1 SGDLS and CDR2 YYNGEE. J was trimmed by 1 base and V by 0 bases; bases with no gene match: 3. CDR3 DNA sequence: TGTGCCAGCAGCGTAGAATTAGCGGGGTCCTACAATGAGCAGTTCTTC. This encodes CASSVELAGSYNEQFF.

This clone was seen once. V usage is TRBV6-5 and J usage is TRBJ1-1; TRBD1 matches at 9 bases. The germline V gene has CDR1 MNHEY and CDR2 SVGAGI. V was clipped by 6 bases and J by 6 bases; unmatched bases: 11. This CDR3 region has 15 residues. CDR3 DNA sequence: TGTGCCAGCAGACCCAGACAGGGGGTGACGGCTGAAGCTTTCTTT. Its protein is CASRPRQGVTAEAFF.

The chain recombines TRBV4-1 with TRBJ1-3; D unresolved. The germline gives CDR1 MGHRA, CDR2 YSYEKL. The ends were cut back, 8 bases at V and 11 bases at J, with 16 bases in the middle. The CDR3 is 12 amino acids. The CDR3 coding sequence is TGCGCCAGCGGCAGCCCCATGCGGGCCATATATTTT. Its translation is CASGSPMRAIYF.

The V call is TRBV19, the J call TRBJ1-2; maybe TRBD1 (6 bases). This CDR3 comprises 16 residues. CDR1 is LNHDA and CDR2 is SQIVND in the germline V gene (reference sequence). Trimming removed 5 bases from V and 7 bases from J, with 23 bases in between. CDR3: CASSRLTQGRMGGYTF. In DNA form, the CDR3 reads TGTGCCAGTAGTCGTCTGACACAGGGACGGATGGGTGGCTACACCTTC.

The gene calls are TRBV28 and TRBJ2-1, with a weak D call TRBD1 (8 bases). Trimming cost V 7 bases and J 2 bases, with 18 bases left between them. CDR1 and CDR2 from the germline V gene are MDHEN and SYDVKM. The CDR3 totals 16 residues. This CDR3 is CASTTGGGSPYNEQFF. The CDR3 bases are TGTGCCAGCACTACAGGGGGAGGGAGCCCCTACAATGAGCAGTTCTTC.

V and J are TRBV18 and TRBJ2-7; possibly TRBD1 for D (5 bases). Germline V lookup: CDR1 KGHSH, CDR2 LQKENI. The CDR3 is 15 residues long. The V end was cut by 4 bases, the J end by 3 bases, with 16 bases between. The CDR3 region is CASSQTSTGNYEQYF. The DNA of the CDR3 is TGTGCCAGCTCACAGACCAGTACAGGAAACTACGAGCAGTACTTC.

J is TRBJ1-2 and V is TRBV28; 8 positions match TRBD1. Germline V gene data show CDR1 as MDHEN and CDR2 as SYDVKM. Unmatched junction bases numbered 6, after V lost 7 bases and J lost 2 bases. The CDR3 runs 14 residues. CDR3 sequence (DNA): TGTGCCAGCACTCAGACAGGGGCCAACTATGGCTACACCTTC. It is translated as CASTQTGANYGYTF.

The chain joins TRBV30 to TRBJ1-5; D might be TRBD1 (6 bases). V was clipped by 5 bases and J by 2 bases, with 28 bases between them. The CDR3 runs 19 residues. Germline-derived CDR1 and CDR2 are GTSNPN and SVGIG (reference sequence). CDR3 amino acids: CAWPCSRGSSGECNQPQHF. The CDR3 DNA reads TGTGCCTGGCCTTGCAGCAGGGGATCGTCGGGAGAGTGCAATCAGCCCCAGCATTTT.

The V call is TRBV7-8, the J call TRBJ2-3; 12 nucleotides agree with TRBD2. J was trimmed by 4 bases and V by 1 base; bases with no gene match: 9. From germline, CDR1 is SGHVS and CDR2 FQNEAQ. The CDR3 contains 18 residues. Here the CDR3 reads CASSLVPSGGAVADTQYF. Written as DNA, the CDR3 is TGTGCCAGCAGCTTAGTCCCTAGCGGGGGGGCAGTGGCAGATACGCAGTATTTT. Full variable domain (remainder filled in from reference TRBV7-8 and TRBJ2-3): GAGVSQSPRYKVAKRGQDVALRCDPISGHVSLFWYQQALGQGPEFLTYFQNEAQLDKSGLPSDRFFAERPEGSVSTLKIQRTQQEDSAVYLCASSLVPSGGAVADTQYFGPGTRLTVL.

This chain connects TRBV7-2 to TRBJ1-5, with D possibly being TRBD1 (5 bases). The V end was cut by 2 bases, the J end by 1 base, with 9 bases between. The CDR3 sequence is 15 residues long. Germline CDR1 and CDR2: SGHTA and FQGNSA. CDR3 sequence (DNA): TGTGCCAGCAGCTTACAGGGAAGGAGCAATCAGCCCCAGCATTTT. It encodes CASSLQGRSNQPQHF. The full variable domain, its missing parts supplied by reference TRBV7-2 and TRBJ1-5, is GAGVSQSPSNKVTEKGKDVELRCDPISGHTALYWYRQSLGQGLEFLIYFQGNSAPDKSGLPSDRFSAERTGGSVSTLTIQRTQQEDSAVYLCASSLQGRSNQPQHFGDGTRLSIL.

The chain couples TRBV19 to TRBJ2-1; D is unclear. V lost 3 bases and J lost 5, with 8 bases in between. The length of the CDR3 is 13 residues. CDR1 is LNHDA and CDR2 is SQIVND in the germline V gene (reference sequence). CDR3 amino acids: CASSMFPHNEQFF. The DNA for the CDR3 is TGTGCCAGTAGTATGTTCCCACACAATGAGCAGTTCTTC.

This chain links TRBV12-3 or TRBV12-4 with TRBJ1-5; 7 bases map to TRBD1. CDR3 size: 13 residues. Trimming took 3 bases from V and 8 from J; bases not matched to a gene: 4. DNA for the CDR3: TGTGCCAGCAGTTTTAGGGGGCAAGAGCCCCAGCATTTT. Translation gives CASSFRGQEPQHF.

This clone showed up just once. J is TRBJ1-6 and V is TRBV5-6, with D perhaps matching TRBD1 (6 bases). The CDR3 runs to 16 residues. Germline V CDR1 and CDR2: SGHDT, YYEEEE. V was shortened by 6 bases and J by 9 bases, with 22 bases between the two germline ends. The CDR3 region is CASNLAGAGRGSPLHF. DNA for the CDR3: TGTGCCAGCAATTTGGCAGGGGCAGGGAGAGGTTCACCCCTCCACTTT.

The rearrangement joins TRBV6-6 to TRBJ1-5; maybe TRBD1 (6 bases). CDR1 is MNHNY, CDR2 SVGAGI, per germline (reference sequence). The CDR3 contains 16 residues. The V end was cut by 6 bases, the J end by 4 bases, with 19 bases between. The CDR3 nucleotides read TGTGCCAGCAGCAAAAGGACAGTGGGGATGAATCAGCCCCAGCATTTT. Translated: CASSKRTVGMNQPQHF.

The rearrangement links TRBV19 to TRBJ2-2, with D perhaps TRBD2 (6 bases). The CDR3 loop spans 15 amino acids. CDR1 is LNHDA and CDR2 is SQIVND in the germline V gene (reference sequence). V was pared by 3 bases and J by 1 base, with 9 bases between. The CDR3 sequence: CASSIRGGNTGELFF. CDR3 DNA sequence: TGTGCCAGTAGTATCCGGGGAGGGAACACCGGGGAGCTGTTTTTT.

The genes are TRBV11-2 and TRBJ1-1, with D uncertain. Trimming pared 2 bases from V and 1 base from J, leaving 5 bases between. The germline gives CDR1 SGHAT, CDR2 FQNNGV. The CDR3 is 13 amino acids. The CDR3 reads CASSLSGNTEAFF. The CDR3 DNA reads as TGTGCCAGCAGCTTAAGTGGGAACACTGAAGCTTTCTTT.

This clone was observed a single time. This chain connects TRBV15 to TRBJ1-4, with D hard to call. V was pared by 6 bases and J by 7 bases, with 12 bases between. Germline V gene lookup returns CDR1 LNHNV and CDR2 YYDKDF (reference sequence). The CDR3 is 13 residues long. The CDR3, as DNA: TGTGCCACCAGGGAACGCGGTAGTGAAAAACTGTTTTTT. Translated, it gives CATRERGSEKLFF. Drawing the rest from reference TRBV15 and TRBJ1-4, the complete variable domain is DAMVIQNPRYQVTQFGKPVTLSCSQTLNHNVMYWYQQKSSQAPKLLFHYYDKDFNNEADTPDNFQSRRPNTSFCFLDIRSPGLGDTAMYLCATRERGSEKLFFGSGTQLSVL.

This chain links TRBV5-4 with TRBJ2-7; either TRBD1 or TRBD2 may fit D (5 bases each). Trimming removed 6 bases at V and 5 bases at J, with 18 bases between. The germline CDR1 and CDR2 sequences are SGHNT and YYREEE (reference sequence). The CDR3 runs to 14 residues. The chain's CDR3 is CASTGDPRSHEQYF. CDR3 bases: TGTGCCAGCACCGGGGACCCCAGGTCCCACGAGCAGTACTTC.

The CDR3 DNA reads TGCGCCAGCAGCATTAGCGGGGGCATCAGCACTGAAGCTTTCTTT. It codes for CASSISGGISTEAFF. The V and J genes are TRBV5-1 and TRBJ1-1, with TRBD1 as a possible D gene (6 bases). The germline V gene has CDR1 SGHRS and CDR2 YFSETQ. CDR3 length equals 15 residues. Between the trimmed V and J ends, which lost 4 bases and 4 bases, there was a span of 17 bases.

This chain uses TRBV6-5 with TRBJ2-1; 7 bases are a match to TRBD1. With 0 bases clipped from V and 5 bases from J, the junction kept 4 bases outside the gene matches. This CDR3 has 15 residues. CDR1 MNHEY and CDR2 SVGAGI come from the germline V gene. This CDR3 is CASSYSGQADNEQFF. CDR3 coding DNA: TGTGCCAGCAGTTACTCCGGACAGGCCGACAATGAGCAGTTCTTC.

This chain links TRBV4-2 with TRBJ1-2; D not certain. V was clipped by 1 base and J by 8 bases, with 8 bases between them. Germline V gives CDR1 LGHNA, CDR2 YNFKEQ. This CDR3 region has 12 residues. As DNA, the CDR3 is TGTGCCAGCAGCCAAGCTCCGAAGGGCTACACCTTC. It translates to CASSQAPKGYTF.

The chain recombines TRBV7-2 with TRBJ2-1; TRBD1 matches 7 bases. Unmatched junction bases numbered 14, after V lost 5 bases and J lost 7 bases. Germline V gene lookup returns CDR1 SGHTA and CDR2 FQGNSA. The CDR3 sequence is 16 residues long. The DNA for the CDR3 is TGTGCCAGCAGCCCGCCCGGGACAGTTTTTTCGAATGAGCAGTTCTTC. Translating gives CASSPPGTVFSNEQFF.

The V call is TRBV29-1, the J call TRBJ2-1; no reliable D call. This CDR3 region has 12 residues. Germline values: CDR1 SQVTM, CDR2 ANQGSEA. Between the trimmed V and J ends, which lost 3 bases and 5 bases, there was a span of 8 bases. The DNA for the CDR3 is TGCAGCGTTGATAGTACAGACAATGAGCAGTTCTTC. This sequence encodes CSVDSTDNEQFF.

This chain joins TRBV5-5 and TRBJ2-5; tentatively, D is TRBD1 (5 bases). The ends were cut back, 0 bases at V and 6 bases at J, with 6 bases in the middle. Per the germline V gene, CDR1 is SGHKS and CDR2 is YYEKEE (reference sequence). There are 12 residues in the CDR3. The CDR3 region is CASSLEGQTQYF. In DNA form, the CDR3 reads TGTGCCAGCAGCTTGGAGGGGCAGACCCAGTACTTC.

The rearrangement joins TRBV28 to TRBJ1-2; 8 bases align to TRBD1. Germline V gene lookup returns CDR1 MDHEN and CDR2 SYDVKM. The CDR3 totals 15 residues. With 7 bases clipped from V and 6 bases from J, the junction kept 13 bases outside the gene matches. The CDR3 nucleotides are TGTGCCAGCATCCCGAGCACCTCAGGGGGCCATGGCTACACCTTC. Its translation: CASIPSTSGGHGYTF.

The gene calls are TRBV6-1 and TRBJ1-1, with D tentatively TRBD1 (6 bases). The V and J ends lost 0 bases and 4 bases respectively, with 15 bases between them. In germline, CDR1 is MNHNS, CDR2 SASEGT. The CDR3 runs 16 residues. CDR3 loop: CASSEAVEGGGTEAFF. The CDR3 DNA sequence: TGTGCCAGCAGTGAAGCGGTAGAAGGGGGTGGCACTGAAGCTTTCTTT.

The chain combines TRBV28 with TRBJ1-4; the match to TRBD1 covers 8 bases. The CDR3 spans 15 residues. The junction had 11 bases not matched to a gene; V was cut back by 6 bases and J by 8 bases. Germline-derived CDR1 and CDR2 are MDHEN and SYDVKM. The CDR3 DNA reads TGTGCCAGCAGCTCTGGACAGGGTATATGGGAAAAACTGTTTTTT. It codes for CASSSGQGIWEKLFF.

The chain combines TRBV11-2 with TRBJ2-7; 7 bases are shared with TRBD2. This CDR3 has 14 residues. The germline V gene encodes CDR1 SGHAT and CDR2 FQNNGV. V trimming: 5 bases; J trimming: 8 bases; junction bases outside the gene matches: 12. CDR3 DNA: TGTGCCAGCAGCGGGGGGTGGCAGGGAGGGAAGCAGTACTTC. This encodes CASSGGWQGGKQYF.

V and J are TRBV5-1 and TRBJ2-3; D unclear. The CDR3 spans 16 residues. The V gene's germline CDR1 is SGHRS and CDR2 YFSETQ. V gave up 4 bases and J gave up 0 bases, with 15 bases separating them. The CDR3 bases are TGCGCCAGCAGCACCCCAACCGCCCCCAGCACAGATACGCAGTATTTT. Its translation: CASSTPTAPSTDTQYF.

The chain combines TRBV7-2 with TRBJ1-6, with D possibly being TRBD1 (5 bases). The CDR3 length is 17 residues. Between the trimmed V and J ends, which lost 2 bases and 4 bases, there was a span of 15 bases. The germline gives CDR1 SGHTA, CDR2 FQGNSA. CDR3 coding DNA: TGTGCCAGCAGCTTAAGGTATAGGGGCGCTTATAATTCACCCCTCCACTTT. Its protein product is CASSLRYRGAYNSPLHF.